This TCR beta chain was observed in a study of cytomegalovirus exposure and HLA in healthy donors. The overall study: Researchers previously reported finding 90 million to 130 million unique TCR beta sequences from 170 million or so T cells. Most genotyped donors, 65% to 85% of 300 to 400, had Caucasian-associated genetic ancestry.

Healthy bone marrow donors made up the donors. The PCR ran on 60 Vbeta and 13 Jbeta primers. The table came from immunoSEQ multiplex PCR; TCRdb's copy has only in-frame clones and leaves some out. The repertoire holds some 100,000 clones, with about 75% as singletons. The CDR3 totals 16 residues. Per the germline V gene, CDR1 is MGHDK and CDR2 is SYGVNS. V lost 5 bases, J lost 5 bases, and 12 bases stayed unmatched. With regard to this clone: What it binds is not known.

Study observations and caveats: Later, an analysis showed that TCR beta chains associated with HLA were more clonally expanded than others that were equally common.

V gene TRBV25-1 combines with J gene TRBJ2-1, with 7 bases matching TRBD1. The clonotype originates from a woman between 40 and 55 years old in good health and CMV-seropositive. Specimen: PBMCs. The CDR3 DNA follows: TGTGCCAGCAGTTCCCGACAGGGCAGGGACAACAATGAGCAGTTCTTC. It translates to CASSSRQGRDNNEQFF.